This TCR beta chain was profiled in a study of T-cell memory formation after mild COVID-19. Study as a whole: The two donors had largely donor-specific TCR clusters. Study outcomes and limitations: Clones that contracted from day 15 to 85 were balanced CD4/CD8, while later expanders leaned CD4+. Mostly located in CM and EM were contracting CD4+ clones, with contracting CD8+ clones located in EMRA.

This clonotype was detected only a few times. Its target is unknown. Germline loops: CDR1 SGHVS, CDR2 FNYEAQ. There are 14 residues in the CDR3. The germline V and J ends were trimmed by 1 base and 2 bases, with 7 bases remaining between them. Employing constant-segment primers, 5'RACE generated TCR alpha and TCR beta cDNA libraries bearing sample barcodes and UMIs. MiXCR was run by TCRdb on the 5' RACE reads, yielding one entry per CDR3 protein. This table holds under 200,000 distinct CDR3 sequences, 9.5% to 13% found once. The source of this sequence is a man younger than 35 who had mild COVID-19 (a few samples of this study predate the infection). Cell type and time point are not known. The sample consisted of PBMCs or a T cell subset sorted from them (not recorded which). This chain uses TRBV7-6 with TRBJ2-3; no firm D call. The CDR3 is CASSLVSPTDTQYF. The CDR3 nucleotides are TGTGCCAGCAGCTTAGTGTCCCCCACAGATACGCAGTATTTT.